The present T cell receptor beta chain was sequenced within a study of T cell responses to AZD1222 COVID-19 vaccine. In the case of this clone: Its specificity is not known.

Assay: immunoSEQ multiplex PCR; the TCRdb copy retains only in-frame clones and omits some. In the table there are about 140,000 clones, about 82% of which are singletons. Whole-study findings and limits: White British people made up most donors, females outnumbered males, and clonal diversity was possibly underestimated. Vaccine-related CD4 TCRs covered spike, predominating at 160-218 and 743-854.

Sample: peripheral blood, taken 28 days after the second AZD1222 dose. The source of this sequence is an adult who received the AZD1222 COVID-19 vaccine.

The CDR3: CASSGRVDGYTF. In nucleotides, the CDR3 is TGTGCCAGCAGTGGGCGGGTCGATGGCTACACCTTC. V is TRBV28 and J is TRBJ1-2; D uncertain. Germline CDR1 MDHEN, CDR2 SYDVKM. The CDR3 is made up of 12 amino acids. The V gene lost 5 bases and the J gene lost 6 bases, with 10 bases spanning the gap.